The clone carrying this TCR beta chain was recorded a few times. Its antigen is undetermined. The CDR3 length is 10 residues. The germline gives CDR1 SEHNR, CDR2 FQNEAQ (reference sequence). Deletions cut 7 bases from V and 4 bases from J, with 3 bases between. This sample was included in a study of T-cell reconstitution after alpha-beta-depleted transplantation in children. Unique molecular identifiers were built into the TCRbeta library. TCRdb itself ran the PCR reads through MiXCR, one entry per CDR3 protein. The data show around 600,000 distinct CDR3 sequences, with roughly 23% seen just once and 13% to 15% held by the top ten. Broader study findings: Reportedly, alpha-beta T cells present about two months post-transplant originated from several hundred expanded clones of graft origin. Newly generated T cells supplied most T-cell counts and diversity one year post-transplant.

The sequences come from PBMCs, mostly from graft donor cells, collected 360 days after TCRalphabeta/CD19-depleted stem cell transplant. This TCR derives from a boy younger than two who had a stem cell transplant for acute myeloid leukemia, so the T cells may come from the graft donor. The gene calls are TRBV7-9 and TRBJ2-3; D is uncertain. This chain's CDR3 is CASIADTQYF. The CDR3 nucleotides are TGTGCCAGCATAGCAGATACGCAGTATTTT.